The TCR beta chain under discussion was sequenced for a study of human T cells and chemical hapten exposure. The study, taken as a whole, reports: More PT1 expanded TCRs went with higher patch test scores.

The trim removed 2 bases at V and 4 bases at J, leaving 9 bases unmatched. The CDR3 totals 15 residues. In germline, CDR1 is SGDLS, CDR2 YYNGEE. Stated time point: patch test 1, 2 weeks after DPC sensitization. The treatment: therapeutic diphenylcyclopropenone sensitization with weekly scalp DPC. TCRdb processed the RACE reads anew with MiXCR; each CDR3 protein has one entry. The table records about 14,000 distinct CDR3 sequences, about 17% of them present only once. As to this clonotype: Its specificity is unknown.

This chain joins TRBV9 and TRBJ2-7; 7 bases align to TRBD1. The source is a woman aged 30 to 39 with alopecia areata. Some clones in this sample may be carry-over from other donors' samples. Sequencing used whole blood, obtained in connection with sensitization to the hapten diphenylcyclopropenone (DPC). The CDR3 reads CASSVEQGYGYEQYF. The CDR3 DNA follows: TGTGCCAGCAGCGTCGAACAGGGGTACGGATACGAGCAGTACTTC.